This T cell receptor beta chain emerged from a study of shared clonotypes between healthy human individuals (dated by TCRdb to 2018 to 2021). Notes on the research overall: The cohort comprised a couple of women and a few men aged 18 to 49 years. For each donor, CD4 naive and CD4 memory were each given three plates, CD8 naive was given two plates, and CD8 memory was given one plate. Blood TCR repertoires of 5 or 6 healthy adults were deeply sequenced to estimate repertoire size and the extent of clonotype sharing between individuals. Different laboratories and diverse techniques were used to prepare libraries and sequence TCR repertoires, to increase sequencing depth and limit assay-specific biases. Between about 0.8 and 8.9 billion PBMCs per donor were obtained by leukapheresis. What the authors observed across the whole study: Compared with non-shared clonotypes, clonotypes shared by all four sorted-subset donors had higher generation probabilities. Pairwise subsampling indicated that sequencing depth was expected to affect the degree of clonotype sharing among donors. The genetic and exposure-history diversity represented was limited by the small number of donors. Roughly 5% of naive CD4, around 4% of naive CD8, approximately 2.2% of memory CD4, and about 0.4% of memory CD8 clonotypes were shared across several donors. Sampling was restricted to blood, and TCR repertoires in tissues likely differ from the TCR repertoires found in blood. Naive subsets generally had larger estimated clonotype richness than memory subsets did. Rarefaction of sorted-subset datasets indicated incomplete sequencing despite the large sequencing depth.

The germline V gene sets CDR1 to MDHEN and CDR2 to SYDVKM. V is reduced by 4 bases and J by 6 bases, leaving a spacing of 10 bases between them. From the cysteine through the phenylalanine, the CDR3 covers 13 amino acids. Only the CDR3 part of the read is kept: 39 bases, read in frame from the first base. The donors were healthy, HIV-negative adults who had no recently reported acute infections or vaccinations. Only Caucasian adults living in Nashville, Tennessee, USA were represented among the donors. Magnetic negative selection was used to enrich CD4+ T cells, after which naive cells were positively selected on CD45RA and the negative fraction became the memory subset. Blood was obtained by leukapheresis, after which PBMCs were separated by Ficoll-Histopaque density gradient centrifugation and cryopreserved in liquid nitrogen vapor phase. Purity and quantity of every magnetically sorted T cell population were checked by analytical flow cytometry. From each sorted fraction, genomic DNA was isolated and quantified by UV absorbance on a Nanodrop 2000c.

With regard to this clone: No antigen is known for it. Base quality data are lacking; no much larger clone is found one base away.

Using the deep immunoSEQ assay, multiplex PCR amplified TCR CDR3 regions from genomic DNA. Extracted genomic DNA from each cell subset was spread evenly across all wells of several immunoSEQ 96-well plates, with each plate serving as a replicate. For sorted subsets, roughly 200 ng of genomic DNA, equivalent to 25,000 to 30,000 T cell genomes, went into each replicate PCR. The purified libraries were quantified using a Qubit 3.0 fluorometer, sized with a Bioanalyzer 2100, and then quantified again using the KAPA Library Quantification kit. Every immunoSEQ 96-well plate was sequenced on a dedicated single-read 150-cycle Illumina NextSeq 550 flow cell. The authors' pipeline ran thus. The immunoSEQ output contained only junctional sequences without quality scores, so filtering could not match that applied to full-length reads. Sequences were annotated with PyIR, a Python wrapper for IgBLAST v1.9, and V/J genes and CDR3 were assigned using IMGT germline references. Any read was removed if the V/J assignment was weak (E-value above 1e-6), the CDR3 was missing, or the read contained stop codons, out-of-frame junctions, or ambiguous translated residues. A V3J clonotype was defined by an identical inferred V gene, J gene, and CDR3 amino acid sequence. To compute the percentage overlap between repertoires, the number of shared unique clonotypes was divided by the size of the smaller repertoire. Repertoire richness was assessed with RTK rarefaction, the Chao1 estimator, and Recon v2.1 estimates of unobserved clonotypes. Generation probabilities were computed with OLGA for all TCRbeta clonotypes obtained by the gDNA method from several donors. Drawn from immuneACCESS, this table holds only the in-frame rearrangements with V and J called that TCRdb kept. Clones are partly lost; checked studies trace under half to an unresolved V gene and leave the rest unexplained. V and J calls and clone size are given by that table; D and trimming were obtained from the DNA. The sample table holds about a million clones, of which 77% were seen once. The ten largest make up 0.89% of the sample.

This clonotype originated in a man younger than 35 in good health. Some clones in this sample may be carry-over from other donors' samples. Source material: memory CD4+ T cells from PBMCs. Interpreted using the paper, the cell subset or site label stands for: CD45RA-negative fraction. The chain is made from TRBV28 and TRBJ1-5; no D segment can be confidently identified. The DNA is TGTGCCAGCAGTTCGCCCCTAATTCAGCCCCAGCATTTT. The translation is CASSSPLIQPQHF.